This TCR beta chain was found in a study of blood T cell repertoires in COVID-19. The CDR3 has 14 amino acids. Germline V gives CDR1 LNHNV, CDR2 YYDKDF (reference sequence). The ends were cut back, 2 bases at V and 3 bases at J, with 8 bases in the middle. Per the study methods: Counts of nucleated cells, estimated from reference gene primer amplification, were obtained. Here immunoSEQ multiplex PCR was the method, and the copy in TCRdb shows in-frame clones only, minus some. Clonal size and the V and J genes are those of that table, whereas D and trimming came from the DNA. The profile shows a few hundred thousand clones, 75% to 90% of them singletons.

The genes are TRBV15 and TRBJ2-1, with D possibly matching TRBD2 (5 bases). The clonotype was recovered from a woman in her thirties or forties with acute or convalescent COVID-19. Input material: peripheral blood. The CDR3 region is CATSRIGIYNEQFF. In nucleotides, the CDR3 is TGTGCCACCAGCAGAATCGGGATCTACAATGAGCAGTTCTTC. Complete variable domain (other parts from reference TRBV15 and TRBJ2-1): DAMVIQNPRYQVTQFGKPVTLSCSQTLNHNVMYWYQQKSSQAPKLLFHYYDKDFNNEADTPDNFQSRRPNTSFCFLDIRSPGLGDTAMYLCATSRIGIYNEQFFGPGTRLTVL.